Listed below are T cell receptor beta chains from one sample, sequenced in a study of control samples from healthy donors and cancer patients. The table came from immunoSEQ multiplex PCR; TCRdb's copy has only in-frame clones and leaves some out. The data hold approximately 90,000 clones, with 84% observed a single time. The sequencing sample was made of PBMCs. The receptors were gathered from a man aged 65 to 79 with lung cancer. Each CDR3 is given with its conserved first and last residue. Clone sizes are given selectively: once, few, many, or a class where the clone is expanded.

clone size: NA
V gene: TRBV6-5
J gene: TRBJ2-7
CDR3 length: 14
CDR3 protein: CASRRGTGTYEQYF

clone size: once
V gene: TRBV19
J gene: TRBJ2-2
CDR3 length: 13
CDR3 protein: CASSSANTGELFF

clone size: many
V gene: TRBV3-1/TRBV3-2
J gene: TRBJ2-7
CDR3 length: 16
CDR3 protein: CASSQGAWETTYEQYF

clone size: NA
V gene: TRBV19
J gene: TRBJ1-1
CDR3 length: 14
CDR3 protein: CASSIGRGWTEAFF

clone size: NA
V gene: TRBV5-1
J gene: TRBJ2-1
CDR3 length: 17
CDR3 protein: CASSLAGLAGGYNEQFF

clone size: NA
V gene: TRBV7-3
J gene: TRBJ2-1
CDR3 length: 15
CDR3 protein: CASSPSASSYNEQFF

clone size: NA
V gene: TRBV10-1
J gene: TRBJ2-3
CDR3 length: 15
CDR3 protein: CASSGKDGRTDTQYF

clone size: NA
V gene: TRBV4-2
J gene: TRBJ1-1
CDR3 length: 16
CDR3 protein: CASSQDRTGSSTEAFF

clone size: once
V gene: TRBV11-2
J gene: TRBJ2-3
CDR3 length: 14
CDR3 protein: CASSPLSGTDTQYF

clone size: NA
V gene: TRBV11-2
J gene: TRBJ1-1
CDR3 length: 15
CDR3 protein: CASSPGTDMNTEAFF

clone size: few
V gene: TRBV19
J gene: TRBJ1-1
CDR3 length: 14
CDR3 protein: CASSIPRGSTEAFF

clone size: NA
V gene: TRBV5-4
J gene: TRBJ2-7
CDR3 length: 13
CDR3 protein: CASSLTSESEQYF